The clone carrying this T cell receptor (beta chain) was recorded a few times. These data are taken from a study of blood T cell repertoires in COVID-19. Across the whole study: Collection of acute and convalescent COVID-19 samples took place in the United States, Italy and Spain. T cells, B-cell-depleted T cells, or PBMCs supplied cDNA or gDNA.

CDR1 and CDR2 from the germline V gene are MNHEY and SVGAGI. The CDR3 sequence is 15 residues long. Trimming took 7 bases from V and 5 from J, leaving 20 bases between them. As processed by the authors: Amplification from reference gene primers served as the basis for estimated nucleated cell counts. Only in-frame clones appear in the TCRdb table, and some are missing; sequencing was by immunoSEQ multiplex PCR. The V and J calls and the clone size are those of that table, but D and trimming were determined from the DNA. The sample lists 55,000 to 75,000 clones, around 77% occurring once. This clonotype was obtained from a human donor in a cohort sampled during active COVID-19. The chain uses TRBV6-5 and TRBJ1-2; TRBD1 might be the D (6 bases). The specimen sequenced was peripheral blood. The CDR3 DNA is TGTGCCAGCAATCCAGGGGAGGGGGTAAATTATGGCTACACCTTC. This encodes CASNPGEGVNYGYTF.